The T cell receptor beta chain described here comes from a study of cytomegalovirus exposure and HLA in healthy donors. As concerns this clone: One end of the junction varies from germline; a read error may be responsible.

PCR employed 60 Vbeta and 13 Jbeta primers. Libraries were prepared by immunoSEQ multiplex PCR; TCRdb keeps only in-frame clonotypes and omits some of them. The sample yields 150,000 or so clones, about 74% seen once. Per germline, CDR1 SEHNR and CDR2 FQNEAQ (reference sequence). CDR3 length: 15 amino acids. The receptor's source is a male donor in good health and CMV-seronegative. The chain employs TRBV7-9 and TRBJ2-7; TRBD1 agrees at 7 bases. Sequencing was done on a sample of PBMCs. CDR3 region: CSSSLRLRGSYEQYF. The CDR3 nucleotides read TGTTCCAGCAGCTTACGCCTCAGGGGGAGCTACGAGCAGTACTTC.